These 12 T cell receptor beta chains share one sample of origin, sequenced in a study of OX40 agonist ivuxolimab in advanced cancers. The method was immunoSEQ multiplex PCR; TCRdb's version includes in-frame clones alone and lacks a portion of them. The sample gives 50,000 to 75,000 clones, around 89% of which show up once; 13% to 15% is in the top ten. The sequencing used CD4+ or CD8+ T cells sorted from blood, collected in a trial of the OX40 agonist ivuxolimab. The receptors were sampled from an adult with an advanced solid tumor such as melanoma, head and neck, liver or kidney cancer.

This chain connects TRBV5-6 to TRBJ1-6; 7 bases align to TRBD1. The length of the CDR3 is 14 residues. Germline loops: CDR1 SGHDT, CDR2 YYEEEE. V lost 4 bases to trimming and J lost 7 bases; unmatched junction nucleotides: 5. The CDR3 DNA reads TGTGCCAGCAGCCAGGGACAGCCCAATTCACCCCTCCACTTT. It encodes CASSQGQPNSPLHF.

The chain has TRBV7-6 and TRBJ2-2; 7 nucleotides align to TRBD2. The CDR3 sequence is 15 residues long. Germline trimming cut 5 bases from V and 5 bases from J; bases unmatched to any gene: 8. CDR1 SGHVS and CDR2 FNYEAQ come from the germline V gene. For the CDR3, the DNA is TGTGCCAGCAGCGCGGAGCGGGGTGGAACCGGGGAGCTGTTTTTT. It is translated as CASSAERGGTGELFF. The full variable domain, completed using reference TRBV7-6 and TRBJ2-2, is GAGVSQSPRYKVTKRGQDVALRCDPISGHVSLYWYRQALGQGPEFLTYFNYEAQQDKSGLPNDRFSAERPEGSISTLTIQRTEQRDSAMYRCASSAERGGTGELFFGEGSRLTVL.

This chain uses TRBV11-2 with TRBJ2-7, with D uncertain. V was pared by 4 bases and J by 0 bases, with 7 bases between. The CDR3 covers 13 residues. In germline, CDR1 is SGHAT, CDR2 FQNNGV. The CDR3 loop reads CASSSLDSYEQYF. Here the CDR3 DNA reads TGTGCCAGCAGCTCCCTGGACTCCTACGAGCAGTACTTC.

The chain couples TRBV19 to TRBJ2-1; D unresolved. CDR3 length: 14 residues. Germline V gene lookup returns CDR1 LNHDA and CDR2 SQIVND (reference sequence). V was shortened by 11 bases and J by 7 bases, with 21 bases between the two germline ends. The CDR3 is CASKTLGGQNEQFF. CDR3 DNA sequence: TGTGCCTCCAAAACCCTGGGCGGCCAAAATGAGCAGTTCTTC. Variable domain in full (rest from reference TRBV19 and TRBJ2-1): DGGITQSPKYLFRKEGQNVTLSCEQNLNHDAMYWYRQDPGQGLRLIYYSQIVNDFQKGDIAEGYSVSREKKESFPLTVTSAQKNPTAFYLCASKTLGGQNEQFFGPGTRLTVL.

The genes are TRBV2 and TRBJ2-1; D call uncertain. V was pared by 4 bases and J by 5 bases, with 9 bases between. Germline CDR1 SNHLY, CDR2 FYNNEI. CDR3 length: 13 amino acids. The CDR3 region has the DNA TGTGCCAGCAGTGGTGATGGCCACAATGAGCAGTTCTTC. Translated, it gives CASSGDGHNEQFF.

This chain uses TRBV5-1 with TRBJ1-2, with D hard to call. V lost 4 bases to trimming and J lost 6 bases, with 16 bases between them. The CDR3 totals 14 residues. Germline-derived CDR1 and CDR2 are SGHRS and YFSETQ. DNA of the CDR3: TGCGCCAGCAGCCTGGACCTTACCAAAAATGGCTACACCTTC. Its protein product is CASSLDLTKNGYTF.

The chain employs TRBV7-8 and TRBJ2-7, with 8 bases matching TRBD2. The length of the CDR3 is 20 residues. Germline V gives CDR1 SGHVS, CDR2 FQNEAQ. After removal of 3 bases from V and 3 bases from J, the junction contained 22 bases not matched to a gene. The CDR3 is CASSFHRTVVAGTYVYEQYF. The CDR3 bases are TGTGCCAGCAGCTTTCACAGGACGGTCGTAGCGGGGACCTACGTCTACGAGCAGTACTTC.

The V call is TRBV27, the J call TRBJ2-3, with 9 bases that match TRBD1. Per germline, CDR1 MNHEY and CDR2 SMNVEV (reference sequence). Trimming took 2 bases from V and 6 from J; bases not matched to a gene: 18. The CDR3 has 19 residues. CDR3 amino acids: CASSLLAVGGDRVVDTQYF. The CDR3 bases are TGTGCCAGCAGTTTACTAGCCGTAGGAGGGGACAGGGTGGTTGATACGCAGTATTTT.

The genes are TRBV14 and TRBJ2-5; 7 bases map to TRBD2. The CDR3 is made up of 16 amino acids. Germline V gene sequence: CDR1 SGHDN, CDR2 FVKESK. V was clipped by 1 base and J by 6 bases; unmatched bases: 11. In DNA form, the CDR3 reads TGTGCCAGCAGCCAAGGGGGAGCTCAGGGAGGGAAGACCCAGTACTTC. It specifies CASSQGGAQGGKTQYF.

The chain recombines TRBV5-1 with TRBJ2-7, with a possible D match to TRBD1 (6 bases). In germline, CDR1 is SGHRS, CDR2 YFSETQ. The V and J ends lost 3 bases and 3 bases respectively, with 28 bases between them. This CDR3 contains 19 residues. The CDR3 spells CASSWDPSRPGARLYEQYF. CDR3 DNA sequence: TGCGCCAGCAGCTGGGACCCATCTAGGCCAGGGGCTCGACTCTACGAGCAGTACTTC.

This clone has just one count. V usage is TRBV25-1 and J usage is TRBJ1-1; D remains unclear. The CDR3 is 13 residues long. Trimming pared 2 bases from V and 5 bases from J, leaving 9 bases between. CDR1 and CDR2 from the germline V gene are MGHDK and SYGVNS. This CDR3 is CASSEPGRTEAFF. The CDR3 nucleotides are TGTGCCAGCAGTGAACCGGGGAGAACTGAAGCTTTCTTT.

The chain joins TRBV7-9 to TRBJ2-7, with a possible D match to TRBD2 (5 bases). This CDR3 has 16 residues. The V end was cut by 1 base, the J end by 0 bases, with 13 bases between. The germline gives CDR1 SEHNR, CDR2 FQNEAQ (reference sequence). CDR3 coding DNA: TGTGCCAGCAGCTTAGGGGCGGGCGTAAGCTCCTACGAGCAGTACTTC. The encoded protein is CASSLGAGVSSYEQYF.